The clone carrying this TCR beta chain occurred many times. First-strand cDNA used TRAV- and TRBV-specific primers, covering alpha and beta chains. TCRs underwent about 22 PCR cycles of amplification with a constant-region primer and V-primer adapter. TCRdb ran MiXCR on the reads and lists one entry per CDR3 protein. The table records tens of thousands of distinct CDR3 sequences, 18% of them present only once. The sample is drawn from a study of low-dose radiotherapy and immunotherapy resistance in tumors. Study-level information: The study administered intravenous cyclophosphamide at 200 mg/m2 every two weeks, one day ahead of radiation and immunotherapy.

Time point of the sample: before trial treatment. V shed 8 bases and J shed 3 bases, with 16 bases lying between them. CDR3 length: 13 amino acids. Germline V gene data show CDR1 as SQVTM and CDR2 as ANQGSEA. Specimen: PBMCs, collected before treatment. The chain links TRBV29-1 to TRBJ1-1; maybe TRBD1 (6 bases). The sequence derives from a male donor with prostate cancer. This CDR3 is CSTDLHRDTEAFF. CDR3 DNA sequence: TGCAGCACGGACCTCCACAGGGACACTGAAGCTTTCTTT.